Listed here are 18 T cell receptor beta chains from one sample, sequenced in a study of patients and donors after allogeneic stem cell transplantation. Using its own MiXCR run on the RT-PCR reads, TCRdb lists one record per CDR3 protein. This sample has about 160,000 distinct CDR3 sequences; approximately 31% occur once, and the top ten carry around 3.3%. The specimen was blood, either unsorted or a sorted T cell fraction (not recorded which). Source of these receptors: a human donor who was either an allogeneic HSCT recipient or a stem cell or donor lymphocyte infusion donor (not recorded which). It is not recorded whose cells these are; they may come from a transplant donor.

This sequence joins TRBV15 and TRBJ2-5; unclear D gene. The V end was cut by 6 bases, the J end by 3 bases, with 8 bases between. The CDR3 consists of 12 residues. CDR1 LNHNV and CDR2 YYDKDF come from the germline V gene (reference sequence). The CDR3 nucleotides are TGTGCCACCAGGAGGACGGAAGAGACCCAGTACTTC. This codes for CATRRTEETQYF.

The sample holds a few counts of this clonotype. The chain is built from TRBV6-2 or TRBV6-3 and TRBJ2-7; TRBD1 aligns across 9 bases. CDR1 MNHEY and CDR2 SVGEGT come from the germline V gene. This CDR3 comprises 13 residues. J lost 3 bases, V lost 7 bases, and 4 bases had no gene match. DNA for the CDR3: TGTGCCAGCATGGGGACAGGGAGCTACGAGCAGTACTTC. Translating gives CASMGTGSYEQYF.

This sequence joins TRBV29-1 and TRBJ1-2; 8 nucleotides agree with TRBD1. V lost 6 bases, J lost 6 bases, and 6 bases stayed unmatched. Germline values: CDR1 SQVTM, CDR2 ANQGSEA. This CDR3 region has 12 residues. CDR3 sequence (DNA): TGCAGCGTCGCAGGGGGCGTCGATGGCTACACCTTC. This translates into CSVAGGVDGYTF. The entire variable domain, with the rest obtained from reference TRBV29-1 and TRBJ1-2, is as follows: SAVISQKPSRDICQRGTSLTIQCQVDSQVTMMFWYRQQPGQSLTLIATANQGSEATYESGFVIDKFPISRPNLTFSTLTVSNMSPEDSSIYLCSVAGGVDGYTFGSGTRLTVV.

In its sample, this clonotype was seen a few times. This rearrangement joins TRBV6-2 or TRBV6-3 to TRBJ1-5; the match to TRBD1 covers 9 bases. V dropped 5 bases and J dropped 1; count of bases not matched to a gene: 12. CDR1 and CDR2 (germline): MNHEY, SVGEGT. The CDR3 covers 18 residues. The CDR3 DNA follows: TGTGCCAGCAGTCGAGATTTGGGACAGGGTCGGAGCAATCAGCCCCAGCATTTT. The encoded protein is CASSRDLGQGRSNQPQHF.

This clonotype was counted a few times. The V and J genes are TRBV12-3 or TRBV12-4 and TRBJ2-4; D uncertain. Trimming removed 7 bases from V and 15 bases from J, with 22 bases in between. CDR3 size: 13 residues. CDR3 residues: CASIARTVLRGYF. Written as DNA, the CDR3 is TGTGCCAGCATCGCCCGGACGGTCCTGCGTGGGTACTTC.

The chain links TRBV20-1 to TRBJ1-2; D is undetermined. The CDR3 is made up of 12 amino acids. The germline CDR1 and CDR2 sequences are DFQATT and SNEGSKA (reference sequence). The V and J ends lost 1 base and 8 bases respectively, with 11 bases between them. The CDR3 DNA follows: TGCAGTGCTAGAGGGCACCCTAAGGGCTACACCTTC. Its protein is CSARGHPKGYTF.

This clonotype showed up just a few times. The rearrangement links TRBV10-3 to TRBJ2-3; D gene ambiguous. V was clipped by 4 bases and J by 9 bases, with 11 bases between them. Per germline, CDR1 ENHRY and CDR2 SYGVKD. This CDR3 is built from 12 residues. Written as DNA, the CDR3 is TGTGCCATCAGTGGATCCCTGGCCACGCAGTATTTT. Protein sequence: CAISGSLATQYF.

V usage is TRBV20-1 and J usage is TRBJ2-7, with a weak D call TRBD1 (6 bases). The CDR3 contains 13 residues. Germline CDR1 and CDR2: DFQATT and SNEGSKA (reference sequence). Between the trimmed V and J ends, which lost 3 bases and 2 bases, there was a span of 11 bases. The CDR3 nucleotides are TGCAGTGCTAGTAACGGGACAACCTACGAGCAGTACTTC. Translation: CSASNGTTYEQYF.

In its sample, this clonotype was seen a few times. The V and J genes are TRBV28 and TRBJ1-1; no reliable D call. CDR3 length: 12 amino acids. CDR1 is MDHEN, CDR2 SYDVKM, per germline. Trimming removed 6 bases at V and 3 bases at J, with 8 bases between. The CDR3 DNA reads as TGTGCCAGCAGCGGACGGTACACTGAAGCTTTCTTT. Encoded protein: CASSGRYTEAFF.

The chain joins TRBV29-1 to TRBJ1-1; D unresolved. This CDR3 has 10 residues. The V end lost 7 bases, the J end lost 3 bases, and 6 bases lay between the germline ends. Germline V gene lookup returns CDR1 SQVTM and CDR2 ANQGSEA. CDR3 sequence: CSAAHTEAFF. The CDR3, as DNA: TGCAGCGCTGCTCACACTGAAGCTTTCTTT.

The chain links TRBV2 to TRBJ2-7; 7 positions match TRBD1. From germline, CDR1 is SNHLY and CDR2 FYNNEI. The CDR3 totals 16 residues. Trimming removed 6 bases from V and 2 bases from J; junction bases left unmatched: 13. The CDR3 loop is CASSPPDRVVAYEQYF. The CDR3, as DNA: TGTGCCAGCAGCCCTCCCGACAGGGTCGTCGCCTACGAGCAGTACTTC.

This chain uses TRBV9 with TRBJ1-2; D is uncertain. Trimming pared 4 bases from V and 3 bases from J, leaving 10 bases between. Per germline, CDR1 SGDLS and CDR2 YYNGEE. The CDR3 loop spans 13 amino acids. The CDR3 here is CASSPDGYYGYTF. The DNA of the CDR3 is TGTGCCAGCAGCCCGGACGGATACTATGGCTACACCTTC.

This clonotype has only a few counts. The J gene is TRBJ1-1, the V gene TRBV2; no reliable D call. CDR1 is SNHLY and CDR2 is FYNNEI in the germline V gene. CDR3 length: 15 amino acids. V lost 3 bases, J lost 1 base, and 12 bases lay in between. The CDR3 here is CASSDLGITNTEAFF. The CDR3 DNA is TGTGCCAGCAGTGACTTGGGGATCACGAACACTGAAGCTTTCTTT.

There are a few counts of this clonotype. CDR3 sequence: CASSENSLGTGELFF. CDR3 nucleotide sequence: TGCGCCAGCAGTGAGAATTCTTTGGGCACCGGGGAGCTGTTTTTT. The rearrangement uses TRBV10-1 and TRBJ2-2; D remains ambiguous. Germline V gene lookup returns CDR1 WNHNN and CDR2 SYGVQD (reference sequence). The length of the CDR3 is 15 residues. V lost 2 bases and J lost 4, with 11 bases in between.

The chain has TRBV29-1 and TRBJ2-1; TRBD2 matches 11 bases. CDR3 length equals 14 residues. Germline loops: CDR1 SQVTM, CDR2 ANQGSEA. V lost 6 bases to trimming and J lost 6 bases; unmatched junction nucleotides: 7. The CDR3 DNA follows: TGCAGCGTCCTTACGGGACTAGCGGTCAATGAGCAGTTCTTC. It yields the protein CSVLTGLAVNEQFF.

CDR3 sequence reads: CASRLTAGLNTGELFF. Here the CDR3 DNA reads TGTGCCAGCAGGCTAACGGCGGGGCTGAACACCGGGGAGCTGTTTTTT. V and J are TRBV7-9 and TRBJ2-2; a possible D gene is TRBD2 (6 bases). The CDR3 length is 16 residues. The germline V and J ends were trimmed by 6 bases and 1 base, with 15 bases remaining between them. From germline, CDR1 is SEHNR and CDR2 FQNEAQ (reference sequence).

The CDR3 sequence is CASSPRRLAGVEEQFF. CDR3 DNA: TGTGCCAGCAGCCCCCGGCGACTAGCGGGAGTGGAAGAGCAGTTCTTC. V gene TRBV9 combines with J gene TRBJ2-1; TRBD2 matches at 12 bases. Germline CDR1 reads SGDLS; CDR2 reads YYNGEE. V lost 4 bases to trimming and J lost 10 bases; unmatched junction nucleotides: 12. The CDR3 loop spans 16 amino acids.

This chain joins TRBV11-2 and TRBJ2-6; D unclear. The CDR3 spans 13 residues. Germline CDR1 SGHAT, CDR2 FQNNGV. V lost 6 bases to trimming and J lost 2 bases, with 5 bases between them. CDR3 sequence: CASRPTGANVLTF. DNA for the CDR3: TGTGCCAGCAGACCTACTGGGGCCAACGTCCTGACTTTC.